This passage covers 2 T cell receptor beta chains from one sample sequenced in a study of low-dose radiotherapy and immunotherapy resistance in tumors. Time point meaning: before trial treatment. Primers used for first-strand cDNA, a TRAV- and TRBV-specific set, covered both alpha and beta chains. TCR amplification used 20 PCR cycles, a constant-region primer and a V-primer adapter. MiXCR, run by TCRdb on the reads, gives a single entry per CDR3 protein. The sample lists some 88,000 distinct CDR3 sequences, more than 8% occurring once. The sequencing used PBMCs, collected before treatment. The receptors here all came from a male donor with prostate cancer.

This clonotype was seen at least ten times. The chain has TRBV6-2 or TRBV6-3 and TRBJ2-1; D may be TRBD1 or TRBD2 (5 bases each). Trimming took 2 bases from V and 7 from J, leaving 12 bases between them. The V gene's germline CDR1 is MNHEY and CDR2 SVGEGT. The length of the CDR3 is 14 residues. CDR3: CASSYMLGVNEQFF. The CDR3 DNA reads TGTGCCAGCAGTTACATGCTGGGGGTGAATGAGCAGTTCTTC.

This clonotype occurred many times. J is TRBJ2-7 and V is TRBV12-3 or TRBV12-4, with TRBD1 matching over 7 bases. With V trimmed by 7 bases and J by 6 bases, 6 bases remained unmatched. CDR3 length equals 12 residues. The CDR3: CASTMTGLEQYF. CDR3 nucleotide sequence: TGTGCCAGCACCATGACAGGGCTCGAGCAGTACTTC.